Listed below are T cell receptor beta chains from one sample, sequenced in a study of blood T cell repertoires in COVID-19. Assay used: immunoSEQ multiplex PCR; TCRdb lists only in-frame clones, some missing. The table includes about 58,000 clones, about four fifths detected once. Sequences were obtained from peripheral blood. The source is a human donor in a cohort sampled during active COVID-19. CDR3s include the opening cysteine and the closing phenylalanine or tryptophan. Each record gives: D gene, J gene, V gene, clone size, CDR3 DNA, CDR3 protein. D genes are given only for firm matches. Not all rows give a size; the values are once, few, many and, for expanded clones, a class.

d_gene: TRBD2
j_gene: TRBJ2-4
v_gene: TRBV7-9
abundance: .
CDR3nt: TGTGCCAGCAGCCCGGGACTAGCGGGATCTGCGGGCAAAAACATTCAGTACTTC
CDR3aa: CASSPGLAGSAGKNIQYF

d_gene: TRBD1
j_gene: TRBJ1-1
v_gene: TRBV2
abundance: .
CDR3nt: TGTGCCGGTCGGCCGGGACGGGACAGTTTGAACACTGAAGCTTTCTTT
CDR3aa: CAGRPGRDSLNTEAFF

d_gene: TRBD2
j_gene: TRBJ2-7
v_gene: TRBV7-9
abundance: .
CDR3nt: TGTGCCAGCAGCCCGGGGACTAGCGGGAGCGAGCAGTACTTC
CDR3aa: CASSPGTSGSEQYF

d_gene: TRBD1
j_gene: TRBJ1-3
v_gene: TRBV30
abundance: .
CDR3nt: TGTGCCTCCACCTCTAGACAGGGGTACACCATATATTTT
CDR3aa: CASTSRQGYTIYF

d_gene: .
j_gene: TRBJ2-7
v_gene: TRBV18
abundance: .
CDR3nt: TGTGCCAGCTCACCATCAACGGGGGACCCCTACGAGCAGTACTTC
CDR3aa: CASSPSTGDPYEQYF

d_gene: .
j_gene: TRBJ1-2
v_gene: TRBV21-1
abundance: .
CDR3nt: TGTGCCAGCATCATCCGGGGGCCCAGGGGGCAAGGCTACACCTTC
CDR3aa: CASIIRGPRGQGYTF

d_gene: .
j_gene: TRBJ2-7
v_gene: TRBV6-2/TRBV6-3
abundance: .
CDR3nt: TGTGCCAGCAGTTATTTCGGTGGGAGCTCCTACGAGCAGTACTTC
CDR3aa: CASSYFGGSSYEQYF

d_gene: .
j_gene: TRBJ2-7
v_gene: TRBV30
abundance: once
CDR3nt: TGTGCCTGGAGTGTACTTGTCGTAAGCTCCTACGAGCAGTACTTC
CDR3aa: CAWSVLVVSSYEQYF

d_gene: .
j_gene: TRBJ1-2
v_gene: TRBV20-1
abundance: once
CDR3nt: TGCAGTGCAATGCGGAGCTATGGCTACACCTTC
CDR3aa: CSAMRSYGYTF

d_gene: TRBD1
j_gene: TRBJ1-2
v_gene: TRBV6-5
abundance: .
CDR3nt: TGTGCCAGCAGGAGCTCCGGGACAGGGTATGGCTACACCTTC
CDR3aa: CASRSSGTGYGYTF

d_gene: TRBD1
j_gene: TRBJ1-2
v_gene: TRBV30
abundance: .
CDR3nt: TGTGCCTGGAGTACTTGGACAGGGAGGAGGAAAAGCTACACCTTC
CDR3aa: CAWSTWTGRRKSYTF

d_gene: TRBD1
j_gene: TRBJ1-2
v_gene: TRBV5-6
abundance: .
CDR3nt: TGTGCCAGCAGCCCCTTGACAGGGGAATTTGGTGGCTACACCTTC
CDR3aa: CASSPLTGEFGGYTF

d_gene: .
j_gene: TRBJ2-1
v_gene: TRBV4-1
abundance: once
CDR3nt: TGCGCCAGCAGCCCTTACACAAATGAGCAGTTCTTC
CDR3aa: CASSPYTNEQFF

d_gene: .
j_gene: TRBJ1-4
v_gene: TRBV28
abundance: .
CDR3nt: TGTGCCAGCAGTAGGCAGGGGCTTGGGGCTAATGAAAAACTGTTTTTT
CDR3aa: CASSRQGLGANEKLFF

d_gene: TRBD1
j_gene: TRBJ1-1
v_gene: TRBV7-6
abundance: .
CDR3nt: TGTGCCAGCAGCTCCGGGACAGGGACGAACACTGAAGCTTTCTTT
CDR3aa: CASSSGTGTNTEAFF

d_gene: .
j_gene: TRBJ1-1
v_gene: TRBV4-1
abundance: .
CDR3nt: TGCGCCAGCAGCCAAGAGACAGGTTATACTGAAGCTTTCTTT
CDR3aa: CASSQETGYTEAFF

d_gene: .
j_gene: TRBJ1-2
v_gene: TRBV30
abundance: .
CDR3nt: TGTGCCTGGACCCCCTGGCCCTTGGGAGGAAATAACTATGGCTACACCTTC
CDR3aa: CAWTPWPLGGNNYGYTF

d_gene: TRBD1
j_gene: TRBJ1-5
v_gene: TRBV11-2
abundance: .
CDR3nt: TGTGCCAGCAGCTTAGGCGCTGGACAGGGAGGGAATCAGCCCCAGCATTTT
CDR3aa: CASSLGAGQGGNQPQHF

d_gene: TRBD2
j_gene: TRBJ2-3
v_gene: TRBV30
abundance: .
CDR3nt: TGTGCCTGGAGCCATCCGGGACTAGCGGGACTTGTTGGCACAGATACGCAGTATTTT
CDR3aa: CAWSHPGLAGLVGTDTQYF

d_gene: TRBD1
j_gene: TRBJ2-7
v_gene: TRBV5-4
abundance: .
CDR3nt: TGTGCCAGCAGCATAGGGACAGGAATCTACGAGCAGTACTTC
CDR3aa: CASSIGTGIYEQYF

d_gene: TRBD1
j_gene: TRBJ2-7
v_gene: TRBV11-2
abundance: once
CDR3nt: TGTGCCAGCAGCTTAGGGACAGGGCAAGACGAGCAGTACTTC
CDR3aa: CASSLGTGQDEQYF

d_gene: .
j_gene: TRBJ1-1
v_gene: TRBV18
abundance: .
CDR3nt: TGTGCCAGCTCACCCCAGGGGAAGGGGTACACTGAAGCTTTCTTT
CDR3aa: CASSPQGKGYTEAFF

d_gene: .
j_gene: TRBJ2-5
v_gene: TRBV6-6
abundance: .
CDR3nt: TGTGCCAGCAGTTACGGCAGGACTCAGGAGACCCAGTACTTC
CDR3aa: CASSYGRTQETQYF

d_gene: .
j_gene: TRBJ2-7
v_gene: TRBV28
abundance: .
CDR3nt: TGTGCCAGCATGAGGATAGCGGAGCACTACGAGCAGTACTTC
CDR3aa: CASMRIAEHYEQYF

d_gene: TRBD1
j_gene: TRBJ1-2
v_gene: TRBV6-5
abundance: .
CDR3nt: TGTGCCAGCATACAATTGGACAGGGGGTATGGCTACACCTTC
CDR3aa: CASIQLDRGYGYTF

d_gene: TRBD2
j_gene: TRBJ2-5
v_gene: TRBV3-1/TRBV3-2
abundance: .
CDR3nt: TGTGCCAGCAGCCAAGATGGACTAGAGGTCGAGACCCAGTACTTC
CDR3aa: CASSQDGLEVETQYF

d_gene: TRBD2
j_gene: TRBJ2-7
v_gene: TRBV2
abundance: .
CDR3nt: TGTGCCAGCACTGAACTAGCGGGGCGGTACGAGCAGTACTTC
CDR3aa: CASTELAGRYEQYF

d_gene: .
j_gene: TRBJ2-7
v_gene: TRBV3-1/TRBV3-2
abundance: .
CDR3nt: TGTGCCAGCAGCCAAGGTTACAGTTCCTACGAGCAGTACTTC
CDR3aa: CASSQGYSSYEQYF

d_gene: TRBD1
j_gene: TRBJ1-2
v_gene: TRBV6-2/TRBV6-3
abundance: .
CDR3nt: TGTGCCAGCAGCTGGGACAGGCGATCGGGAGGCTATGGCTACACCTTC
CDR3aa: CASSWDRRSGGYGYTF

d_gene: TRBD1
j_gene: TRBJ2-7
v_gene: TRBV6-6
abundance: .
CDR3nt: TGTGCCAGCAGAAGTCCGGGACAGGGCTACGAGCAGTACTTC
CDR3aa: CASRSPGQGYEQYF

d_gene: .
j_gene: TRBJ2-7
v_gene: TRBV18
abundance: .
CDR3nt: TGTGCCAGCTCACCGCTTCCCGCGGGGATCGAGCAGTACTTC
CDR3aa: CASSPLPAGIEQYF

d_gene: TRBD1
j_gene: TRBJ1-4
v_gene: TRBV5-1
abundance: .
CDR3nt: TGCGCCAGCAGCAAGGGACAGGCGGTTAATGAAAAACTGTTTTTT
CDR3aa: CASSKGQAVNEKLFF

d_gene: .
j_gene: TRBJ1-1
v_gene: TRBV11-2
abundance: .
CDR3nt: TGTGCCAGCAGCTCGGGGAAATATGAAGCTTTCTTT
CDR3aa: CASSSGKYEAFF

d_gene: TRBD1
j_gene: TRBJ1-4
v_gene: TRBV15
abundance: .
CDR3nt: TGTGCCACCAGCAGGACAGGGGCTCGCCCTGCAACTAATGAAAAACTGTTTTTT
CDR3aa: CATSRTGARPATNEKLFF

d_gene: .
j_gene: TRBJ2-7
v_gene: TRBV27
abundance: .
CDR3nt: TGTGCCAGCAGTTTATCCCTCGGAGGTTCCTACGAGCAGTACTTC
CDR3aa: CASSLSLGGSYEQYF

d_gene: TRBD1
j_gene: TRBJ2-3
v_gene: TRBV19
abundance: .
CDR3nt: TGTGCCAGTAGTAAGTGGGGACAGGTCACAGATACGCAGTATTTT
CDR3aa: CASSKWGQVTDTQYF

d_gene: TRBD1
j_gene: TRBJ1-2
v_gene: TRBV10-2
abundance: .
CDR3nt: TGCGCCAGCAGACTGACAGGGGGGAACTATGGCTACACCTTC
CDR3aa: CASRLTGGNYGYTF

d_gene: .
j_gene: TRBJ1-6
v_gene: TRBV9
abundance: .
CDR3nt: TGTGCCAGCAGCGTGGGGCGTATTTCGAGTTCACCCCTCCACTTT
CDR3aa: CASSVGRISSSPLHF

d_gene: TRBD2
j_gene: TRBJ2-3
v_gene: TRBV28
abundance: .
CDR3nt: TGTGCCAGCAGTTCACCCCCCATCCGGAGCGGGAGGCCAGACACAGATACGCAGTATTTT
CDR3aa: CASSSPPIRSGRPDTDTQYF

d_gene: TRBD1
j_gene: TRBJ2-7
v_gene: TRBV29-1
abundance: medium-sized
CDR3nt: TGCAGCGTTGAATCGGCAGGGGGTGTCTACGAGCAGTACTTC
CDR3aa: CSVESAGGVYEQYF

d_gene: .
j_gene: TRBJ1-5
v_gene: TRBV5-6
abundance: few
CDR3nt: TGTGCCAGCAGCTTGGGATGGGGGGGTGGTCAGCCCCAGCATTTT
CDR3aa: CASSLGWGGGQPQHF

d_gene: .
j_gene: TRBJ1-2
v_gene: TRBV2
abundance: .
CDR3nt: TGTGCCAGCAGTGTAGAGGGGGTCTATGGCTACACCTTC
CDR3aa: CASSVEGVYGYTF

d_gene: .
j_gene: TRBJ1-2
v_gene: TRBV30
abundance: .
CDR3nt: TGTGCCTGGAGCCGGGACAATCGCATATATGGCTACACCTTC
CDR3aa: CAWSRDNRIYGYTF

d_gene: .
j_gene: TRBJ1-5
v_gene: TRBV19
abundance: .
CDR3nt: TGTGCCAGTAATGAGTTAGGCAATCAGCCCCAGCATTTT
CDR3aa: CASNELGNQPQHF

d_gene: .
j_gene: TRBJ1-1
v_gene: TRBV30
abundance: .
CDR3nt: TGTGCCTGGAGTGTACCCCCCGTGACACTTGTCACTGAAGCTTTCTTT
CDR3aa: CAWSVPPVTLVTEAFF

d_gene: .
j_gene: TRBJ2-7
v_gene: TRBV12-5
abundance: .
CDR3nt: TGTGCTAGTGGTCTCCAGGGGCTCAGCTCCTACGAGCAGTACTTC
CDR3aa: CASGLQGLSSYEQYF

d_gene: .
j_gene: TRBJ1-5
v_gene: TRBV19
abundance: .
CDR3nt: TGTGCCAGTAGTAAAGGGGCGATTCAGCCCCAGCATTTT
CDR3aa: CASSKGAIQPQHF

d_gene: TRBD1
j_gene: TRBJ2-5
v_gene: TRBV5-4
abundance: .
CDR3nt: TGTGCCAGCAGTCGACAGGGGTCCCCAGAGACCCAGTACTTC
CDR3aa: CASSRQGSPETQYF

d_gene: TRBD1
j_gene: TRBJ2-7
v_gene: TRBV6-6
abundance: .
CDR3nt: TGTGCCAGCAGCGCTGGGACAGGGGGCGCGAAGTACTTC
CDR3aa: CASSAGTGGAKYF

d_gene: TRBD1
j_gene: TRBJ2-7
v_gene: TRBV7-8
abundance: .
CDR3nt: TGTGCCAGCAGCCCGGGACAGGGGTACGAGCAGTACTTC
CDR3aa: CASSPGQGYEQYF

d_gene: .
j_gene: TRBJ1-2
v_gene: TRBV18
abundance: .
CDR3nt: TGTGCCAGCTCACCACTTCCAGGGGCCGCTAACTATGGCTACACCTTC
CDR3aa: CASSPLPGAANYGYTF

d_gene: TRBD2
j_gene: TRBJ2-7
v_gene: TRBV18
abundance: .
CDR3nt: TGTGCCAGCTCACCTCGTGGGACTAGTACCTACGAGCAGTACTTC
CDR3aa: CASSPRGTSTYEQYF

d_gene: .
j_gene: TRBJ1-1
v_gene: TRBV9
abundance: .
CDR3nt: TGTGCCAGCAGCGTCTACAGGGATCTATCCCCCATGAACACTGAAGCTTTCTTT
CDR3aa: CASSVYRDLSPMNTEAFF